The entry below gives a single T cell receptor (beta chain) sequence along with its context. Its antigen remains unidentified. Germline assignment: CDR1 GTSNPN and CDR2 SVGIG (reference sequence). V lost 0 bases and J lost 8, with 16 bases in between. The CDR3 length is 15 residues. This sample is drawn from a study of cytomegalovirus exposure and HLA in healthy donors. Findings of the study overall: For TCR beta chains, V- and J-gene trimming was later linked to a missense DCLRE1C variant. In a later analysis, across HLA loci, associated TCR counts were highest for DRB1, lowest for HLA-C.

A multiplex PCR was run with 60 Vbeta primers and 13 Jbeta primers. Repertoires were generated with immunoSEQ multiplex PCR, while TCRdb's copy carries only in-frame clones and drops some. The sample yields approximately 160,000 clones, 60% to 80% seen once. The chain has TRBV30 and TRBJ1-4; a weak D match, TRBD1 (6 bases). The receptor was derived from a man between 18 and 29 years old in good health and CMV-seropositive. The sample consisted of PBMCs. The CDR3 region has the DNA TGTGCCTGGAGTGTACCGACAGGTATCGGGGAAAAACTGTTTTTT. It is translated as CAWSVPTGIGEKLFF.